The clone carrying this T cell receptor beta chain was seen once. Libraries were prepared by immunoSEQ multiplex PCR; TCRdb keeps only in-frame clonotypes and omits some of them. The sample lists about 50,000 clones; 90% to 95% were seen once. The junction had 7 bases not matched to a gene; V was cut back by 1 base and J by 7 bases. Germline values: CDR1 MDHEN, CDR2 SYDVKM. This CDR3 is built from 16 residues. The sample comes from a study of T cell changes during pregnancy in multiple sclerosis. The sequence came from a female donor with multiple sclerosis, enrolled in a pregnancy study. The specimen was CD4+ T cells from peripheral blood mononuclear cells, collected after pregnancy. This chain uses TRBV28 with TRBJ2-1; TRBD2 matches at 10 bases. The CDR3 sequence is CASSLFGPSGSNEQFF. The CDR3 DNA reads TGTGCCAGCAGTTTATTCGGCCCTAGCGGGAGTAATGAGCAGTTCTTC.